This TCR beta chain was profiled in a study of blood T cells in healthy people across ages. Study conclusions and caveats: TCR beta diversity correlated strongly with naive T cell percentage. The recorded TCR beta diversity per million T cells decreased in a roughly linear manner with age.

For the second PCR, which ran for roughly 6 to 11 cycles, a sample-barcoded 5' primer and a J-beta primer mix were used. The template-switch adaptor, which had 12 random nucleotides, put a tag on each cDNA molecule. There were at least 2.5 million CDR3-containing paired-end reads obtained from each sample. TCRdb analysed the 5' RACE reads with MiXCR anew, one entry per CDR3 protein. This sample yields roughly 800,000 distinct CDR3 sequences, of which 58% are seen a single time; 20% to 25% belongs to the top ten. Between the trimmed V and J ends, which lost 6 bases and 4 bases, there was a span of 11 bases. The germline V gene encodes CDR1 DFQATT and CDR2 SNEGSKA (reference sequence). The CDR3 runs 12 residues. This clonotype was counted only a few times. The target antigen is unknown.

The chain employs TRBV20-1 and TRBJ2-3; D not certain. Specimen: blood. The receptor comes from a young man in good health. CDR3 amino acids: CSAPDGSDTQYF. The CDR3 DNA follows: TGCAGTGCCCCGGACGGGTCAGATACGCAGTATTTT.